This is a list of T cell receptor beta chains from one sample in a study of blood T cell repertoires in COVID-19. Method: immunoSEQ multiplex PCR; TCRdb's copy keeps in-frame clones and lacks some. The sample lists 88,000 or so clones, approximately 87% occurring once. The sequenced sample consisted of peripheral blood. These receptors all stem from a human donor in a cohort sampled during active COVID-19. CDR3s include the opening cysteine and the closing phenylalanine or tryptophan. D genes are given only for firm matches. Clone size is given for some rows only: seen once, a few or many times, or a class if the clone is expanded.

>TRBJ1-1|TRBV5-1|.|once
TGCGCCAGCAGCGTATGGGTTCCCGACAGCCCTGAAGCTTTCTTT
CASSVWVPDSPEAFF
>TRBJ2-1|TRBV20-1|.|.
TGCAGTGCTAGTCTCGCTAGCGTCGGAAATGAGCAGTTCTTC
CSASLASVGNEQFF
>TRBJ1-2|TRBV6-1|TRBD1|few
TGTGCCAGCAGTGATTACTTTGGACAGGGGGCGAACTATGGCTACACCTTC
CASSDYFGQGANYGYTF
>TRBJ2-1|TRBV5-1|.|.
TGCGCCAGCAGCTTGGGAGTTCCTAACGCGGATGAGCAGTTCTTC
CASSLGVPNADEQFF
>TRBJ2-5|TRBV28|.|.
TGTGCCAGCAGTGTTAGTGTAAGCGGTACCGGGGGACAAGAGACCCAGTACTTC
CASSVSVSGTGGQETQYF
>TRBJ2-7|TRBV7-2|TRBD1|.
TGTGCCAGCAGCTCAAATCCCTCCGGGACAGGGGCTCCCCAGTACTTC
CASSSNPSGTGAPQYF
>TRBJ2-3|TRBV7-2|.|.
TGTGCCAGCAGCTTAGCGCGAAGCACAGATACGCAGTATTTT
CASSLARSTDTQYF
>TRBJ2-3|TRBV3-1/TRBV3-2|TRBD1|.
TGTGCCAGCAGCCAAAGTATGACAGGGGGCGCAGATACGCAGTATTTT
CASSQSMTGGADTQYF
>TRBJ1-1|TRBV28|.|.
TGTGCCAGCAGCCCACCTTGGGCGACCTTGAACACTGAAGCTTTCTTT
CASSPPWATLNTEAFF
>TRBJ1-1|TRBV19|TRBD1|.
TGTGCCAGTAGTGCGACAGGGGGGTTCGATGAAGCTTTCTTT
CASSATGGFDEAFF
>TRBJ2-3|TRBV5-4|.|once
TGTGCCAGCAGCTTGGACTGGAGAGCCACAGATACGCAGTATTTT
CASSLDWRATDTQYF
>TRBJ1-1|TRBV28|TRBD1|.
TGTGCCAGCAGTTTATCCGGACAGGGGGGCACTGAAGCTTTCTTT
CASSLSGQGGTEAFF
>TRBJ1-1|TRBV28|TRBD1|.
TGTGCCAGCAGTTTACCCTTCGGACAGGGGGGCACTGAAGCTTTCTTT
CASSLPFGQGGTEAFF
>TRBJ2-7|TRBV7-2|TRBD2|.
TGTGCCAGCAGCTTAGCGTTAGGGCTAGCGGGGTACGAGCAGTACTTC
CASSLALGLAGYEQYF
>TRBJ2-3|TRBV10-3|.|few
TGTGCCATCAGGGACAGTACCTATGACACAGATACGCAGTATTTT
CAIRDSTYDTDTQYF
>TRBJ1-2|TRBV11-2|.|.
TGTGCCAGCAGCTCTAACCGGGGTACAGAACCTTTCTATGGCTACACCTTC
CASSSNRGTEPFYGYTF
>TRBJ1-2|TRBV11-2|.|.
TGTGCCAGCGGGAAACAGGGAACCTATGGCTACACCTTC
CASGKQGTYGYTF
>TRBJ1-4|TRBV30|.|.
TGTGCCTGGAGTAGTGGTCAGGGTCATGAAAAACTGTTTTTT
CAWSSGQGHEKLFF
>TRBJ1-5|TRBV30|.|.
TGTGCCTGGAGTCCAGAGGGCAATCAGCCCCAGCATTTT
CAWSPEGNQPQHF
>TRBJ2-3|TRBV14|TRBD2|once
TGTGCCAGCAGCGACGGGACTAGCGGCGCAGATACGCAGTATTTT
CASSDGTSGADTQYF
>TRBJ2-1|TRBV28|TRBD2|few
TGTGCCAGCAGTCGTGCCCCCTTAGCGGGAGTGTACAATGAGCAGTTCTTC
CASSRAPLAGVYNEQFF
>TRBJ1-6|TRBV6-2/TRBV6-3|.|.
TGTGCCAGCAGTTACGGAGGTTGGACAGCGCGATCACCCCTCCACTTT
CASSYGGWTARSPLHF
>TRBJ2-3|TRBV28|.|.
TGTGCCAGCAGTCCCGTGACTAGGACGGATACGCAGTATTTT
CASSPVTRTDTQYF
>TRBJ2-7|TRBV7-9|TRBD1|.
TGTGCCAGCAGCTTAGTTTCGGGACAGACCTACGAGCAGTACTTC
CASSLVSGQTYEQYF
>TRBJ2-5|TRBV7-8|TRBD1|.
TGTGCCAGCAGCCTAGGGACAGGGGAATTCTTAGAGACCCAGTACTTC
CASSLGTGEFLETQYF
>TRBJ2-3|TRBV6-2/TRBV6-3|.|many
TGTGCCAGCAGTTCCTACGGAGACAGGATGGACACAGATACGCAGTATTTT
CASSSYGDRMDTDTQYF
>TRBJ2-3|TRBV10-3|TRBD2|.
TGTGCCATCAGTACTAGCGAGACAGATACGCAGTATTTT
CAISTSETDTQYF
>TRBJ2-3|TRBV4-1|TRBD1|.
TGCGCCAGCAGCCTTGGGGACAGGGATAGCACAGATACGCAGTATTTT
CASSLGDRDSTDTQYF
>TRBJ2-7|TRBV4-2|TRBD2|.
TGTGCCAGCAGCCAGGCTAGCGGGGGGGTATACGAGCAGTACTTC
CASSQASGGVYEQYF
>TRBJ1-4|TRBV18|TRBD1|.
TGTGCCAGCTCAACGGGACAGGGAGATGAAAAACTGTTTTTT
CASSTGQGDEKLFF
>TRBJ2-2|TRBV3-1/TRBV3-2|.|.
TGTGCCAGCAGCCAAGAAGCCTCGGACTGGAGGGGCGGGGAGCTGTTTTTT
CASSQEASDWRGGELFF
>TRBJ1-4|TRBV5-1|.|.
TGCGCCAGCAGCCCTGCCGGGGATCTGGGTGAAAAACTGTTTTTT
CASSPAGDLGEKLFF
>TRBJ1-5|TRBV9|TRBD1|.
TGTGCCAGCAGCCCGACAGGGGGCGAAGGTCAGCCCCAGCATTTT
CASSPTGGEGQPQHF
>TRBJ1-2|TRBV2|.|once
TGTGCCAGCAGTACCTCGGGACAATTTAGCTACACCTTC
CASSTSGQFSYTF
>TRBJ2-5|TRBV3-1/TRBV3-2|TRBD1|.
TGTGCCAGCAGCCGCGGACAGGGTCAGGAGACCCAGTACTTC
CASSRGQGQETQYF
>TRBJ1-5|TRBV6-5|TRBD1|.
TGTGCCAGCAGTTCTCAACAGGGGCAGCCCCAGCATTTT
CASSSQQGQPQHF
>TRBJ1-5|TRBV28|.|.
TGTGCCAGCAGTTTAGGGACACCGGCTCAGCCCCAGCATTTT
CASSLGTPAQPQHF
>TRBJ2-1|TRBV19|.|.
TGTGCCAGTAGTATTCAGGGCGAGATCTCCTACAATGAGCAGTTCTTC
CASSIQGEISYNEQFF
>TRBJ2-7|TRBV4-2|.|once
TGTGCCAGCAGCCAAGATGCAGGGCCATCGCCCTACGAGCAGTACTTC
CASSQDAGPSPYEQYF
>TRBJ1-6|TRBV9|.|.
TGTGCCAGCAGCCGTGGACAGCCAAATTCACCCCTCCACTTT
CASSRGQPNSPLHF
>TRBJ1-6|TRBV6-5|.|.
TGTGCCAGCAGCTTAAAGCCGGGGGTTTCACCCCTCCACTTT
CASSLKPGVSPLHF
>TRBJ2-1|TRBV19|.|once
TGTGCCAGTAGTATTGGGACATTGAGAAATGAGCAGTTCTTC
CASSIGTLRNEQFF
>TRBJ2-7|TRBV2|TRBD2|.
TGTGCCAGCAGTCAGTTAGCGGGAGACACCCTACGAGTTCCGCAGTACTTC
CASSQLAGDTLRVPQYF
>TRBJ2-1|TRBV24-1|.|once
TGTGCCACCAGTGATTTTCATGGAGGGGGCGGCCACAATGAGCAGTTCTTC
CATSDFHGGGGHNEQFF
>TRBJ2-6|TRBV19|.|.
TGTGCCAGTAGTATCGTCACTAACTCTGGGGCCAACGTCCTGACTTTC
CASSIVTNSGANVLTF